This T cell receptor beta chain was sequenced for a study of post-analysis software for immune sequencing data. Study-level background: Both relapsing-remitting and secondary progressive multiple sclerosis featured among the disease courses, as did progressive-relapsing multiple sclerosis.

Broader study findings: Patients had higher frequencies than controls of roughly five TRBV segments, including TRBV5-6, TRBV5-1 and TRBV20-1. There was significantly lower normalized Chao1 diversity in multiple sclerosis patients than in controls. Pronounced co-clustering by F measure was evident among identically batched samples.

Concerning this clonotype itself: Its antigen is as yet unknown.

The library was made from cDNA and included unique molecular identifiers. Researchers reported around 510,000 cDNA molecules coming from around 1 to 9.1 million T cells. A single record per CDR3 protein comes from TCRdb applying MiXCR to the PCR reads. The sample lists approximately 730,000 distinct CDR3 sequences, 35% to 55% occurring once. V was pared by 0 bases and J by 1 base, with 15 bases between. Germline values: CDR1 ENHRY, CDR2 SYGVKD. The CDR3 contains 17 residues. The receptor's source is a girl between 5 and 17 years old with multiple sclerosis. The chain has TRBV10-3 and TRBJ1-2; D is unresolved. Source material: blood. CDR3 sequence: CAISESISASNNYGYTF. DNA for the CDR3: TGTGCCATCAGTGAGTCGATCTCGGCCAGCAATAACTATGGCTACACCTTC.